The 28 T cell receptor beta chains reported below all come from one sample, sequenced in a study of cytomegalovirus exposure and HLA in healthy donors. Profiling relied on immunoSEQ multiplex PCR, and the TCRdb table lists in-frame clones only, not all of them. This repertoire shows around 300,000 clones, about 90% found once; its top ten account for about 1%. The sample taken for sequencing was PBMCs. The receptors here all came from a woman aged 30 to 39 in good health and CMV-seropositive.

The chain joins TRBV4-3 to TRBJ2-7; D ambiguous. Germline CDR1 and CDR2: LGHNA and YSLEER. The V end lost 2 bases, the J end lost 6 bases, and 11 bases lay between the germline ends. This CDR3 spans 13 amino acids. The chain's CDR3 is CASSQSLGSEQYF. The CDR3 region has the DNA TGCGCCAGCAGCCAAAGCCTGGGGTCCGAGCAGTACTTC.

The chain uses TRBV15 and TRBJ2-7; no firm D call. Germline CDR1 reads LNHNV; CDR2 reads YYDKDF (reference sequence). This CDR3 region has 15 residues. Trimming pared 3 bases from V and 3 bases from J, leaving 15 bases between. The CDR3 sequence: CATSSLDSVDYEQYF. CDR3 DNA: TGTGCCACCAGCAGTCTCGATTCTGTCGACTACGAGCAGTACTTC.

The V call is TRBV11-2, the J call TRBJ2-1, with 9 bases identical to TRBD1. Germline CDR1 and CDR2: SGHAT and FQNNGV. This CDR3 comprises 14 residues. After removal of 7 bases from V and 9 bases from J, the junction contained 10 bases not matched to a gene. CDR3: CASTVYRGRGEQFF. The DNA of the CDR3 is TGTGCCAGCACCGTATACAGGGGGCGAGGTGAGCAGTTCTTC. Filled out from reference TRBV11-2 and TRBJ2-1, the complete variable domain reads EAGVAQSPRYKIIEKRQSVAFWCNPISGHATLYWYQQILGQGPKLLIQFQNNGVVDDSQLPKDRFSAERLKGVDSTLKIQPAKLEDSAVYLCASTVYRGRGEQFFGPGTRLTVL.

A note on this clone: At one end, the junction sequence differs from germline, possibly due to a read error. The sample contains more than one DNA sequence encoding this CDR3. The chain employs TRBV7-2 and TRBJ2-2; perhaps TRBD2 as D (6 bases). The CDR3 length is 14 residues. Germline CDR1 and CDR2: SGHTA and FQGNSA. CDR3 nucleotides: TGTGCCAGCACCTTGGACTATGGGACCGGGGAGTTGTTTTTT. Its protein is CASTLDYGTGELFF.

Regarding this clone: Different DNA sequences within this sample yield the same CDR3. The chain couples TRBV30 to TRBJ1-1, with a possible D match to TRBD1 (6 bases). Germline V gene data show CDR1 as GTSNPN and CDR2 as SVGIG (reference sequence). The CDR3 consists of 12 residues. Deletions cut 4 bases from V and 8 bases from J, with 14 bases between. In DNA form, the CDR3 reads TGTGCCTGGACCAAAACAGGGACCGAAGCTTTCTTT. As protein: CAWTKTGTEAFF.

V gene TRBV28 combines with J gene TRBJ2-2; 9 nucleotides match TRBD2. Germline V gene sequence: CDR1 MDHEN, CDR2 SYDVKM. Losses at the gene ends were 1 base for V and 4 bases for J; bases not matched to a gene: 7. The length of the CDR3 is 17 residues. In DNA, the CDR3 is TGTGCCAGCAGTTTATTGGGTAGCGGGAGTAGCACCGGGGAGCTGTTTTTT. This sequence encodes CASSLLGSGSSTGELFF.

This clone appeared a single time. This chain uses TRBV7-2 with TRBJ2-2, with D perhaps assigned TRBD1 or TRBD2 (5 bases each). The V end lost 1 base, the J end lost 5 bases, and 11 bases lay between the germline ends. Per germline, CDR1 SGHTA and CDR2 FQGNSA. This CDR3 is 15 amino acids long. DNA of the CDR3: TGTGCCAGCAGCTTAGTGGGGGTGGCAACCGGGGAGCTGTTTTTT. Its protein product is CASSLVGVATGELFF.

This sequence joins TRBV13 and TRBJ2-7, with TRBD2 identical over 9 bases. Trimming cost V 3 bases and J 6 bases; bases outside gene matches: 9. CDR3 size: 15 residues. The germline V gene has CDR1 PRHDT and CDR2 FYEKMQ (reference sequence). The CDR3 coding sequence is TGTGCCAGCAGCTTTGGGCGGGGGGGCCTCACCGAGCAGTACTTC. It codes for CASSFGRGGLTEQYF. Combining the CDR3 with reference TRBV13 and TRBJ2-7 gives the whole variable domain AAGVIQSPRHLIKEKRETATLKCYPIPRHDTVYWYQQGPGQDPQFLISFYEKMQSDKGSIPDRFSAQQFSDYHSELNMSSLELGDSALYFCASSFGRGGLTEQYFGPGTRLTVT.

The chain employs TRBV28 and TRBJ2-1; D not certain. CDR1 is MDHEN, CDR2 SYDVKM, per germline. Trimming shortened V by 3 bases and J by 0 bases, and 18 bases separated the two germline ends. CDR3 size: 18 residues. CDR3 DNA: TGTGCCAGCAGTTTGCCACCCCTAGGGTTGTTCTCCTACAATGAGCAGTTCTTC. Amino acids: CASSLPPLGLFSYNEQFF.

The chain is built from TRBV7-9 and TRBJ2-2; D uncertain. The CDR3 spans 12 residues. V lost 6 bases and J lost 1, with 3 bases in between. From germline, CDR1 is SEHNR and CDR2 FQNEAQ (reference sequence). CDR3 DNA: TGTGCCAGCAGATGGAACACCGGGGAGCTGTTTTTT. Residues: CASRWNTGELFF.

V gene TRBV27 combines with J gene TRBJ2-7; tentatively, D is TRBD2 (5 bases). Trimming stripped 1 base from V and 4 bases from J, with 14 bases between. From germline, CDR1 is MNHEY and CDR2 SMNVEV (reference sequence). The CDR3 is made up of 15 amino acids. The CDR3 sequence is CASSLWGQRSYEQYF. The CDR3 bases are TGTGCCAGCAGTTTATGGGGTCAGCGGTCGTACGAGCAGTACTTC.

CDR3 sequence: CASSARDGWNNEQFF. The CDR3 coding sequence is TGTGCCAGTAGTGCTAGGGACGGATGGAACAATGAGCAGTTCTTC. V usage is TRBV19 and J usage is TRBJ2-1, with D possibly being TRBD1 or TRBD2 (5 bases each). Germline lookup yields CDR1 LNHDA and CDR2 SQIVND (reference sequence). The CDR3 consists of 15 residues. The ends were cut back, 5 bases at V and 5 bases at J, with 16 bases in the middle.

This chain's CDR3 is CASSSDTRSGNTIYF. CDR3 bases: TGCGCCAGCAGCTCGGACACCCGCTCTGGAAACACCATATATTTT. The chain employs TRBV5-1 and TRBJ1-3; perhaps TRBD1 as D (5 bases). The ends were cut back, 3 bases at V and 0 bases at J, with 10 bases in the middle. The germline V gene has CDR1 SGHRS and CDR2 YFSETQ. The length of the CDR3 is 15 residues.

This clone was counted once. The chain is built from TRBV2 and TRBJ2-2, with 8 bases that match TRBD1. The CDR3 extends over 15 amino acids. Germline V lookup: CDR1 SNHLY, CDR2 FYNNEI. Trimming at V came to 5 bases and at J to 3 bases, leaving 5 bases not matched to a gene. CDR3 loop: CASSRQGLYTGELFF. The CDR3 DNA sequence: TGTGCCAGCAGTCGACAGGGGTTGTACACCGGGGAGCTGTTTTTT.

The chain combines TRBV19 with TRBJ1-6; D is ambiguous. Trimming took 6 bases from V and 6 from J, leaving 9 bases between them. Germline-derived CDR1 and CDR2 are LNHDA and SQIVND (reference sequence). The CDR3 runs 13 residues. The CDR3 loop reads CASSPSGNSPLHF. In nucleotides, the CDR3 is TGTGCCAGTAGCCCTTCCGGTAATTCACCCCTCCACTTT.

The chain recombines TRBV19 with TRBJ1-1; 10 positions agree with TRBD1. The CDR3 sequence is 14 residues long. Germline loops: CDR1 LNHDA, CDR2 SQIVND (reference sequence). V lost 10 bases to trimming and J lost 3 bases; unmatched junction nucleotides: 8. CDR3 bases: TGTGCCACCGCTAGGACAGGGGGGGACACTGAAGCTTTCTTT. It yields the protein CATARTGGDTEAFF.

The chain couples TRBV13 to TRBJ2-3, with D possibly matching TRBD1 (6 bases). Between the trimmed V and J ends, which lost 5 bases and 1 base, there was a span of 13 bases. The CDR3 contains 15 residues. The germline CDR1 and CDR2 sequences are PRHDT and FYEKMQ (reference sequence). CDR3 in DNA: TGTGCCAGCAGCGCAGGGGCCGGCGGCACAGATACGCAGTATTTT. This codes for CASSAGAGGTDTQYF.

CDR3 in amino acids: CASSYPIGQGDGYTF. CDR3 DNA sequence: TGTGCCAGTAGTTACCCCATCGGACAGGGGGATGGCTACACCTTC. The chain is built from TRBV19 and TRBJ1-2; 10 bases are a match to TRBD1. The V segment lost 5 bases and the J segment 6 bases; nucleotides outside the gene matches: 9. Germline V gives CDR1 LNHDA, CDR2 SQIVND (reference sequence). This CDR3 comprises 15 residues. Complete variable domain (other parts from reference TRBV19 and TRBJ1-2): DGGITQSPKYLFRKEGQNVTLSCEQNLNHDAMYWYRQDPGQGLRLIYYSQIVNDFQKGDIAEGYSVSREKKESFPLTVTSAQKNPTAFYLCASSYPIGQGDGYTFGSGTRLTVV.

This clone was counted a single time. This chain connects TRBV29-1 to TRBJ2-7, with TRBD1 matching 8 bases. CDR1 SQVTM and CDR2 ANQGSEA come from the germline V gene. The CDR3 runs to 13 residues. The CDR3 region is CCIRQGLSYEQYF. The CDR3, as DNA: TGCTGTATCCGACAGGGGCTCTCCTACGAGCAGTACTTC.

V gene TRBV5-1 combines with J gene TRBJ2-7; no clear D. Trimming took off 1 base at V and 6 bases at J, with 8 bases between the two ends. The CDR3 spans 12 residues. Germline values: CDR1 SGHRS, CDR2 YFSETQ. CDR3 protein: CASSLLSTEQYF. The DNA for the CDR3 is TGCGCCAGCAGCTTGCTCTCGACCGAGCAGTACTTC.

The V and J genes are TRBV5-1 and TRBJ1-5, with TRBD1 as a possible D gene (5 bases). The CDR3 loop spans 16 amino acids. Germline V gene lookup returns CDR1 SGHRS and CDR2 YFSETQ. Trimming took off 5 bases at V and 0 bases at J, with 15 bases between the two ends. CDR3 region: CASSWGDGDSNQPQHF. The CDR3 DNA reads TGCGCCAGCAGTTGGGGGGATGGGGATAGCAATCAGCCCCAGCATTTT.

This clone has just a few counts. The rearrangement joins TRBV7-9 to TRBJ2-7, with TRBD1 as a possible D gene (6 bases). V lost 4 bases to trimming and J lost 0 bases, with 10 bases between them. The CDR3 contains 14 residues. Germline values: CDR1 SEHNR, CDR2 FQNEAQ (reference sequence). The CDR3 nucleotides are TGTGCCAGCAGCTCACCGGACAGCTCCTACGAGCAGTACTTC. This sequence encodes CASSSPDSSYEQYF.

J is TRBJ2-5 and V is TRBV6-1; D gene ambiguous. With 1 base removed from V and 5 bases from J, the gap between germline ends came to 20 bases. The CDR3 spans 17 residues. Germline V gives CDR1 MNHNS, CDR2 SASEGT. Here the CDR3 DNA reads TGTGCCAGCAGTGAAGAGGGATCTGTTCAAACCAGGGAGACCCAGTACTTC. This gives the protein CASSEEGSVQTRETQYF.

V and J are TRBV29-1 and TRBJ2-1; 13 positions match TRBD2. Germline V gene data show CDR1 as SQVTM and CDR2 as ANQGSEA. J gave up 10 bases and V 4 bases, and 10 bases lay outside the gene matches. The CDR3 runs 15 residues. In DNA form, the CDR3 reads TGCAGCGTTGGACCACGACTAGCGGGAGGTACCGAGCAGTTCTTC. This codes for CSVGPRLAGGTEQFF.

The V and J genes are TRBV5-1 and TRBJ2-7, with 13 bases identical to TRBD2. The V gene end was trimmed by 4 bases and the J gene end by 2 bases; junction bases not matched to a gene: 3. CDR3 length equals 15 residues. CDR1 is SGHRS and CDR2 is YFSETQ in the germline V gene. The CDR3 protein is CASSPGLAGTYEQYF. In DNA form, the CDR3 reads TGCGCCAGCAGCCCGGGACTAGCGGGGACCTACGAGCAGTACTTC.

The V gene is TRBV4-3, the J gene TRBJ2-1; D may be TRBD1 or TRBD2 (5 bases each). This CDR3 contains 14 residues. Germline CDR1 reads LGHNA; CDR2 reads YSLEER. Trimming took off 1 base at V and 8 bases at J, with 12 bases between the two ends. The CDR3 here is CASSQGVQGHEQFF. The CDR3 nucleotides read TGCGCCAGCAGCCAAGGAGTTCAGGGACATGAGCAGTTCTTC.

The rearrangement joins TRBV4-3 to TRBJ2-7, with a possible D match to TRBD2 (6 bases). The CDR3 is 14 amino acids. Germline V CDR1 and CDR2: LGHNA, YSLEER. The germline V and J ends were trimmed by 4 bases and 6 bases, with 16 bases remaining between them. The CDR3 DNA reads TGCGCCAGCAGCCCGGCCGGGCGGGGAGGCGAGCAGTACTTC. It is translated as CASSPAGRGGEQYF.

The chain is built from TRBV6-5 and TRBJ2-1; D ambiguous. The V end lost 0 bases, the J end lost 6 bases, and 12 bases lay between the germline ends. Germline loops: CDR1 MNHEY, CDR2 SVGAGI. The CDR3 sequence is 15 residues long. CDR3 DNA: TGTGCCAGCAGTTACTCGGCAGGACCGTTCAATGAGCAGTTCTTC. Residues: CASSYSAGPFNEQFF.